One sample yielded the 3 T cell receptor beta chains listed below, sequenced in a study of OX40 agonist ivuxolimab in advanced cancers. This table comes from immunoSEQ multiplex PCR, and its TCRdb copy is limited to in-frame clones, with some not included. This table holds over 60,000 clones, roughly 83% found once. Sequenced here: CD4+ or CD8+ T cells sorted from blood, sampled in a trial of the OX40 agonist ivuxolimab. The receptor set was obtained from an adult with an advanced solid tumor such as melanoma, head and neck, liver or kidney cancer.

The rearrangement joins TRBV4-3 to TRBJ2-2; 8 bases are a match to TRBD2. CDR3 length: 14 amino acids. Germline lookup yields CDR1 LGHNA and CDR2 YSLEER. V lost 8 bases, J lost 5 bases, and 7 bases stayed unmatched. CDR3 sequence (DNA): TGCGCCAGCGGTCACCGCGGGGGGACCGGGGAGCTGTTTTTT. Its translation is CASGHRGGTGELFF.

This chain uses TRBV14 with TRBJ2-1, with 9 nucleotides matching TRBD1. This CDR3 spans 14 amino acids. With V trimmed by 4 bases and J by 9 bases, 7 bases remained unmatched. Germline V gene lookup returns CDR1 SGHDN and CDR2 FVKESK. This chain's CDR3 is CASSPWTGEGEQFF. Here the CDR3 DNA reads TGTGCCAGCAGCCCCTGGACAGGGGAGGGTGAGCAGTTCTTC.

This clone came up a few times. The rearrangement joins TRBV4-1 to TRBJ2-5; TRBD2 matches 9 bases. The CDR3 totals 18 residues. CDR1 MGHRA and CDR2 YSYEKL come from the germline V gene. The trim removed 4 bases at V and 1 base at J, leaving 13 bases unmatched. CDR3 nucleotides: TGCGCCAGCAGCCGGCGAGGTAGGGCTAGCGGGACCCAAGAGACCCAGTACTTC. The encoded protein is CASSRRGRASGTQETQYF.